The TCR beta chain described here comes from a study of shared clonotypes between healthy human individuals. Study background: Researchers assigned three CD4 naive, three CD4 memory, two CD8 naive and one CD8 memory plate to each donor.

Donation came from healthy HIV-negative adults that had no recent acute infections or vaccinations. V was cut by 2 bases and J by 8 bases, with 18 bases left in between. This CDR3 spans 16 amino acids. Per the germline V gene, CDR1 is SGHTA and CDR2 is FQGNSA. The table came from immunoSEQ multiplex PCR; TCRdb's copy has only in-frame clones and leaves some out. The data hold about 990,000 clones, with more than 75% observed a single time. V usage is TRBV7-2 and J usage is TRBJ1-4; no firm D call. Sequencing was done on a sample of memory CD4+ T cells from PBMCs. The subset was: CD45RA-negative fraction. The receptor was derived from a young man in good health. Some clones in this sample may be carry-over from other donors' samples. The CDR3 sequence: CASSLNPLSGWEKLFF. As DNA, the CDR3 is TGTGCCAGCAGCTTAAACCCCCTCTCAGGATGGGAAAAACTGTTTTTT.